Only a few counts were recorded for the clone carrying this T cell receptor (beta chain). Profiling relied on immunoSEQ multiplex PCR, and the TCRdb table lists in-frame clones only, not all of them. The data contain 25,000 to 35,000 clones, 70% to 90% of them singletons. Trimming removed 4 bases from V and 8 bases from J; junction bases left unmatched: 4. This CDR3 is 12 amino acids long. Germline CDR1 reads MNHEY; CDR2 reads SVGAGI. The data stem from a study of T cell changes during pregnancy in multiple sclerosis. The chain joins TRBV6-5 to TRBJ1-1; 7 bases are a match to TRBD1. The sample here was CD4+ T cells from peripheral blood mononuclear cells, taken in the first trimester of pregnancy. The receptor was isolated from a female donor in good health, enrolled as a control in a pregnancy study. The CDR3 sequence is CASSSAGGEAFF. As DNA, the CDR3 is TGTGCCAGCAGTTCCGCAGGGGGGGAAGCTTTCTTT.